Listed below are T cell receptor beta chains from one sample, sequenced in a study of T cells in Graves' hyperthyroidism and ophthalmopathy. TCRdb reprocessed the multiplex PCR reads with MiXCR, giving one entry per CDR3 protein. The sample shows approximately 620,000 distinct CDR3 sequences, about a sixth of them seen only once. The sample was blood. Every receptor here comes from a woman between 35 and 50 years old with Graves' ophthalmopathy. The CDR3 runs from the conserved cysteine through the conserved F or W. D genes are given only for firm matches. Clone size is shown for a subset of rows, as once, few, many or a class of expanded clone.

CDR3aa | CDR3nt | d_gene | abundance | j_gene | len | v_gene
CASSHRTPDGYGYTF | TGTGCCAGCAGCCATCGGACACCCGATGGGTATGGCTACACCTTC | NA | many | TRBJ1-2 | 15 | TRBV3-1
CASSYSRQGKNEQFF | TGTGCCAGCAGTTACTCCCGACAGGGTAAGAATGAGCAGTTCTTC | TRBD1 | few | TRBJ2-1 | 15 | TRBV6-5
CASSLNSVQGYTF | TGTGCCAGCAGTTTAAACAGCGTACAAGGCTACACCTTC | NA | many | TRBJ1-2 | 13 | TRBV28
CASSVTSYNEQFF | TGTGCCAGTAGTGTCACTAGCTACAATGAGCAGTTCTTC | NA | few | TRBJ2-1 | 13 | TRBV19
CASTHLALAGEGEQFF | TGTGCCAGTACCCATCTGGCCCTAGCGGGGGAGGGTGAGCAGTTCTTC | TRBD2 | NA | TRBJ2-1 | 16 | TRBV19
CASSLVWSNTGELFF | TGCGCCAGCAGCTTGGTTTGGAGTAACACCGGGGAGCTGTTTTTT | NA | many | TRBJ2-2 | 15 | TRBV5-1
CASRGQTNYGYTF | TGTGCCAGTAGGGGACAGACTAACTATGGCTACACCTTC | TRBD1 | NA | TRBJ1-2 | 13 | TRBV19
CSARDPSGSIYEQYF | TGCAGTGCTAGAGATCCCAGCGGGAGTATATACGAGCAGTACTTC | TRBD2 | many | TRBJ2-7 | 15 | TRBV20-1
CASSLEAFQPPSYNEQFF | TGCGCCAGCAGCTTGGAGGCTTTTCAGCCCCCTTCCTACAATGAGCAGTTCTTC | NA | few | TRBJ2-1 | 18 | TRBV5-1
CSARLAGGPYEQYF | TGCAGTGCCCGTCTAGCGGGAGGACCCTACGAGCAGTACTTC | TRBD2 | many | TRBJ2-7 | 14 | TRBV20-1
CASTLTGPNEKLFF | TGTGCCAGCACCTTGACAGGGCCGAATGAAAAACTGTTTTTT | TRBD1 | NA | TRBJ1-4 | 14 | TRBV12-3/TRBV12-4
CASSADGQPQHF | TGTGCCAGCAGTGCGGATGGGCAGCCCCAGCATTTT | NA | NA | TRBJ1-5 | 12 | TRBV2
CSATAQGYGDEQYF | TGCAGTGCTACTGCTCAGGGGTACGGTGACGAGCAGTACTTC | NA | many | TRBJ2-7 | 14 | TRBV20-1
CASRRTGELFF | TGTGCCAGCAGGAGGACCGGGGAGCTGTTTTTT | NA | NA | TRBJ2-2 | 11 | TRBV6-2/TRBV6-3
CSSLWSGSDEQYF | TGCAGTTCGTTGTGGTCAGGGTCGGACGAGCAGTACTTC | NA | many | TRBJ2-7 | 13 | TRBV20-1
CASSRTPGPYGYTF | TGTGCCAGCAGTAGGACCCCAGGGCCCTATGGCTACACCTTC | NA | NA | TRBJ1-2 | 14 | TRBV12-3/TRBV12-4
CASNLSRGGTGELFF | TGTGCCAGCAACCTTTCCAGGGGAGGCACCGGGGAGCTGTTTTTT | NA | NA | TRBJ2-2 | 15 | TRBV28
CASSRFRGGFYTEAFF | TGTGCCAGCAGCAGGTTTCGGGGGGGCTTTTACACTGAAGCTTTCTTT | NA | few | TRBJ1-1 | 16 | TRBV7-9
CSARIPGMPTSTDTQYF | TGCAGTGCTAGAATTCCTGGGATGCCAACTAGCACAGATACGCAGTATTTT | NA | NA | TRBJ2-3 | 17 | TRBV20-1
CSVDEKGARYGYTF | TGCAGCGTTGACGAGAAGGGGGCCCGCTATGGCTACACCTTC | TRBD1 | few | TRBJ1-2 | 14 | TRBV29-1
CASSPDTGWRGGLAQHF | TGTGCCAGTAGCCCAGATACCGGATGGAGGGGGGGGTTGGCCCAGCATTTT | NA | NA | TRBJ1-5 | 17 | TRBV19
CASSLWGGQTRSYEQYF | TGTGCCAGCAGTTTATGGGGCGGACAGACTCGCTCCTACGAGCAGTACTTC | NA | many | TRBJ2-7 | 17 | TRBV28
CASSRNLGDQPQHF | TGTGCCAGCAGCCGCAATTTGGGGGATCAGCCCCAGCATTTT | NA | many | TRBJ1-5 | 14 | TRBV3-1
CASSFHGYGYTF | TGTGCCAGCAGTTTTCACGGTTATGGCTACACCTTC | NA | many | TRBJ1-2 | 12 | TRBV6-2/TRBV6-3